The 2 T cell receptor beta chains listed next were all sequenced from one sample in a study of T-cell reconstitution after alpha-beta-depleted transplantation in children (dated by TCRdb to the mid-2010s). Library method: PCR. TCRdb lists the instrument as Illumina HiSeq 2500. TCR library preparation used molecular barcoding, with unique molecular identifiers applied to normalize quantification of the TCRbeta repertoire. TCRdb reran the public reads through fastp at Q25 and MiXCR, keeping productive beta chains. Every entry covers one CDR3 protein and lists the most common genes and DNA from its rows. Present in this sample are about a million distinct CDR3 sequences, roughly 29% of which were seen just once. The leading ten clones occupy about 28% of the sample. In the paper's terms, the treatment or condition label means: allogeneic hematopoietic cell transplantation with graft depleted of TCRalphabeta T cells and CD19 B cells.

The sample here was PBMCs, mostly from graft donor cells, taken 360 days after TCRalphabeta/CD19-depleted stem cell transplant. These receptors all stem from a boy under three years old who had a stem cell transplant for SCID, so the T cells may come from the graft donor.

This sequence joins TRBV5-1 and TRBJ1-5, with TRBD1 matching 9 bases. V trimming: 4 bases; J trimming: 4 bases; junction bases outside the gene matches: 3. The germline V gene encodes CDR1 SGHRS and CDR2 YFSETQ. This CDR3 has 14 amino acids. In DNA form, the CDR3 reads TGCGCCAGCAGCAAAGGGACAGGGAATCAGCCCCAGCATTTT. Amino acid sequence: CASSKGTGNQPQHF.

The chain uses TRBV10-3 and TRBJ2-7; perhaps TRBD1 as D (5 bases). This CDR3 is built from 12 residues. V was trimmed by 3 bases and J by 6 bases, leaving 9 bases between them. The germline V gene has CDR1 ENHRY and CDR2 SYGVKD. DNA for the CDR3: TGTGCCATCAGTGATCAGGGTTCCGAGCAGTACTTC. It translates to CAISDQGSEQYF.